This T cell receptor (beta chain) comes out of a study of T cells in Graves' hyperthyroidism and ophthalmopathy. Study findings and constraints: The model made its ophthalmopathy prediction, and onset followed a median about 5.9 months later.

With respect to this clonotype: Its antigen is not identified.

The CDR3 runs 16 residues. V was pared by 6 bases and J by 5 bases, with 12 bases of the junction left unmatched. The germline CDR1 and CDR2 sequences are MDHEN and SYDVKM. The CDR3 regions of TCR beta were amplified from RNA transcripts. The HTBI set primed first-round TCR CDR3 RT-PCR. TCRdb redid the calling of the multiplex PCR reads with MiXCR, one entry per CDR3 protein. The table has 640,000 or so distinct CDR3 sequences, 14% to 15% seen once. This sequence was found in a woman in her thirties or forties with Graves' ophthalmopathy. The rearrangement uses TRBV28 and TRBJ2-5; 10 positions match TRBD2. Sequenced: blood. The CDR3: CASRTSGRAEMETQYF. The CDR3 nucleotides are TGTGCCAGCAGGACAAGCGGGAGGGCCGAGATGGAGACCCAGTACTTC.